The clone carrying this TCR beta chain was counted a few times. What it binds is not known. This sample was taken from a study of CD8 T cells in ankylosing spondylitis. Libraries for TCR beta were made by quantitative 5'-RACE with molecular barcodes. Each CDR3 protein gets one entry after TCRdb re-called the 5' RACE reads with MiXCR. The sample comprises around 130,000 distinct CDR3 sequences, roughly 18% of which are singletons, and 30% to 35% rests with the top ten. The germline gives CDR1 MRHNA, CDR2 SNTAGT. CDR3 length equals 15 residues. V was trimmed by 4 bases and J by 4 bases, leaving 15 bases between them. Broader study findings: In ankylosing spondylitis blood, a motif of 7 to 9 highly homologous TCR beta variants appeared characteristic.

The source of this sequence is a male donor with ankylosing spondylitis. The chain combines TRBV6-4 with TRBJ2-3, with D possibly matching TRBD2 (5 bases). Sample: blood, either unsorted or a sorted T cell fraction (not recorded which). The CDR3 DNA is TGTGCCAGCAGTGTGGGAGACTCGGCCTCAGATACGCAGTATTTT. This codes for CASSVGDSASDTQYF.